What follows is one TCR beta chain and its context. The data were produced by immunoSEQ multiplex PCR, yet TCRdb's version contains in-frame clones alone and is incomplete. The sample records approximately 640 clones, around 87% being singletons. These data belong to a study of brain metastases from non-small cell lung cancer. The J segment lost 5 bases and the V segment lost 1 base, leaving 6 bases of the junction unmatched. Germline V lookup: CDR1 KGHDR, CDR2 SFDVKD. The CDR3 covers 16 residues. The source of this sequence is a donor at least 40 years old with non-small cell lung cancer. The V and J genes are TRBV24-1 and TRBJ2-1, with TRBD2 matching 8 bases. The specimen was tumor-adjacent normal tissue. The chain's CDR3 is CATSDFEAGVHNEQFF. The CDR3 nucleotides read TGTGCCACCAGTGATTTTGAAGCGGGAGTTCACAATGAGCAGTTCTTC.